These T cell receptor beta chains were read from a single sample in a study of T cell responses to AZD1222 COVID-19 vaccine. Profiling relied on immunoSEQ multiplex PCR, and the TCRdb table lists in-frame clones only, not all of them. The top ten hold 3% to 4% of the sample, which has 150,000 or so clones, 80% to 95% seen once. Sequenced here: peripheral blood, sampled 28 days after the second AZD1222 dose. These receptors came from an adult who received the AZD1222 COVID-19 vaccine. CDR3s include the opening cysteine and the closing phenylalanine or tryptophan. The D gene is left open where the match is weak. Where a row states a size, it is once, few, many or the class of an expanded clone; other rows omit it.

CDR3 protein	CDR3 DNA	CDR3 length	J gene	D gene	V gene	clone size
CASSKAQEGYRETQYF	TGTGCCAGCAGCAAAGCTCAGGAGGGCTATCGGGAGACCCAGTACTTC	16	TRBJ2-5	NA	TRBV21-1	NA
CASSVGDRANYGYTF	TGTGCCAGCAGCGTAGGGGACAGAGCTAACTATGGCTACACCTTC	15	TRBJ1-2	TRBD1	TRBV9	NA
CASRAGGSYEQYF	TGTGCCAGCAGGGCGGGGGGGAGTTACGAGCAGTACTTC	13	TRBJ2-7	TRBD2	TRBV28	NA
CASSDTNTDTQYF	TGTGCCAGCAGTGATACTAACACAGATACGCAGTATTTT	13	TRBJ2-3	NA	TRBV6-1	NA
CASSHLQGSTEAFF	TGTGCCAGTTCACACCTACAGGGTTCCACTGAAGCTTTCTTT	14	TRBJ1-1	NA	TRBV19	once
CASSVNTGELFF	TGTGCCAGCAGCGTGAACACCGGGGAGCTGTTTTTT	12	TRBJ2-2	NA	TRBV5-4	few
CASSGISGRAKNIQYF	TGTGCCAGCAGTGGGATTAGCGGGAGGGCCAAAAACATTCAGTACTTC	16	TRBJ2-4	TRBD2	TRBV6-1	NA
CSSGGLSPLHF	TGCAGCTCTGGAGGACTTTCACCCCTCCACTTT	11	TRBJ1-6	NA	TRBV20-1	NA
CASSSLAGQETQYF	TGTGCCAGCAGCTCCTTAGCGGGACAAGAGACCCAGTACTTC	14	TRBJ2-5	TRBD2	TRBV5-8	NA
CASTRDRGDTDTQYF	TGTGCCAGCACGAGGGACAGGGGTGACACAGATACGCAGTATTTT	15	TRBJ2-3	TRBD1	TRBV2	NA
CATRRTGLDPNEQFF	TGTGCCACCAGAAGAACGGGACTCGACCCCAATGAGCAGTTCTTC	15	TRBJ2-1	NA	TRBV24-1	NA
CASRPLGAGNTIYF	TGTGCCAGCAGACCACTTGGAGCGGGAAACACCATATATTTT	14	TRBJ1-3	NA	TRBV28	NA
CASSSTGEAFF	TGTGCCAGCAGTTCCACCGGAGAAGCTTTCTTT	11	TRBJ1-1	NA	TRBV3-1/TRBV3-2	NA
CASSDDRATEAFF	TGTGCCAGCAGCGACGACAGGGCTACTGAAGCTTTCTTT	13	TRBJ1-1	TRBD1	TRBV9	NA
CAISVGDNYGYTF	TGTGCCATCAGTGTAGGGGATAACTATGGCTACACCTTC	13	TRBJ1-2	NA	TRBV10-3	NA
CASSIRVGNQPQHF	TGTGCCAGTAGTATACGTGTGGGCAATCAGCCCCAGCATTTT	14	TRBJ1-5	NA	TRBV19	NA
CASSPGTGGVYEQYF	TGTGCCAGCTCACCCGGGACAGGGGGCGTCTACGAGCAGTACTTC	15	TRBJ2-7	TRBD1	TRBV18	NA
CASRPRDSNSPLHF	TGTGCCAGCAGGCCCCGGGACAGTAATTCACCCCTCCACTTT	14	TRBJ1-6	TRBD1	TRBV2	NA
CASSLVGTGQSPLHF	TGTGCCAGCAGTTTGGTAGGGACAGGGCAATCACCCCTCCACTTT	15	TRBJ1-6	TRBD1	TRBV28	NA
CASRRSLTDTQYF	TGTGCCAGCAGAAGGTCGCTGACAGATACGCAGTATTTT	13	TRBJ2-3	NA	TRBV6-5	NA
CASSSQGIRKETQYF	TGTGCCAGCAGTTCACAGGGGATAAGGAAAGAGACCCAGTACTTC	15	TRBJ2-5	TRBD1	TRBV28	medium-sized
CASSTYSGYNEQFF	TGTGCCAGCAGTACCTATAGCGGGTACAATGAGCAGTTCTTC	14	TRBJ2-1	TRBD2	TRBV28	NA
CASSVQKNTEAFF	TGTGCCAGCAGTGTGCAGAAGAACACTGAAGCTTTCTTT	13	TRBJ1-1	NA	TRBV2	once
CASSDLQGESYEQYF	TGTGCCAGCAGTGATTTACAGGGAGAGTCCTACGAGCAGTACTTC	15	TRBJ2-7	NA	TRBV2	NA
CASGSQLPTGHEQFF	TGTGCCAGCGGCTCCCAACTACCGACGGGCCATGAGCAGTTCTTC	15	TRBJ2-1	NA	TRBV7-6	NA
CASSFLAGVPDTQYF	TGTGCCAGCAGCTTTCTAGCGGGAGTGCCAGATACGCAGTATTTT	15	TRBJ2-3	TRBD2	TRBV7-2	NA
CASSRGNTEAFF	TGCGCCAGCAGTCGGGGGAACACTGAAGCTTTCTTT	12	TRBJ1-1	NA	TRBV23-1	NA
CASSSPLILNTEAFF	TGTGCCAGCAGCTCCCCCCTGATTTTGAACACTGAAGCTTTCTTT	15	TRBJ1-1	NA	TRBV7-2	NA